These T cell receptor beta chains were read from a single sample in a study of regulatory T cells in long-lasting Graves disease. TCRdb used MiXCR to reprocess the multiplex PCR reads, holding one entry per CDR3 protein. The table shows about 320,000 distinct CDR3 sequences, with over 15% occurring only once. Material: peripheral blood mononuclear cells (PBMCs), obtained at new diagnosis, from a patient treated with antithyroid drugs. The source of these receptors is a female donor with Graves disease. The CDR3 runs from the conserved cysteine through the conserved F or W.

CACRPISGRADTQYF,TRBV30,TRBJ2-3
CAIENEETQYF,TRBV7-9,TRBJ2-5
CASKASGRGEQFF,TRBV5-1,TRBJ2-1
CASSIKPGELFF,TRBV5-1,TRBJ2-2
CAWSEGPHEQYF,TRBV30,TRBJ2-7
CAISLGLTTNEKLFF,TRBV10-3,TRBJ1-4
CASSSDLGETQYF,TRBV28,TRBJ2-5
CASSQESGLAESYNEQFF,TRBV3-1,TRBJ2-1
CASTGQGPAFF,TRBV28,TRBJ1-1
CASSFQPSTDTQYF,TRBV7-8,TRBJ2-3
CASSLIGMPAGSSYEQYF,TRBV11-2,TRBJ2-7
CASSSHAIAGETQYF,TRBV7-9,TRBJ2-5
CASSPRVNPRNEQFF,TRBV12-3/TRBV12-4,TRBJ2-1
CASSLSTFYSNQPQHF,TRBV12-3/TRBV12-4,TRBJ1-5
CASGLAKYEQYF,TRBV12-5,TRBJ2-7
CATSSSRRKTQYF,TRBV15,TRBJ2-5
CASSAQGWVGNEQFF,TRBV6-2/TRBV6-3,TRBJ2-1
CASGQGSYEQFF,TRBV28,TRBJ2-1
CASSEYGQRDPYEQYF,TRBV25-1,TRBJ2-7
CSVGGAGQPQHF,TRBV29-1,TRBJ1-5
CASSLNLGLWDTQYF,TRBV6-1,TRBJ2-3
CSARVSSSYNSPLHF,TRBV20-1,TRBJ1-6
CSARERGTGITEAFF,TRBV20-1,TRBJ1-1
CASRGLYNNEQFF,TRBV2,TRBJ2-1
CASSLKTAYEQYF,TRBV3-1,TRBJ2-7
CASSLGFKAHEQYF,TRBV11-3,TRBJ2-7
CASSGSGTSLTSRGNQPQHF,TRBV6-1,TRBJ1-5
CASSFQGRLAGVHTGELFF,TRBV11-3,TRBJ2-2
CSVERQDLNYGYTF,TRBV29-1,TRBJ1-2
CASNAGARNEQFF,TRBV28,TRBJ2-1
CASRVGPDYTGELFF,TRBV3-1,TRBJ2-2
CASSLLAGGGTDTQYF,TRBV27,TRBJ2-3
CASSLSGTAGNTIYF,TRBV28,TRBJ1-3
CASSVALGSQETQYF,TRBV9,TRBJ2-5
CASSVGGSNEQFF,TRBV9,TRBJ2-1
CASSPRGLAGGETQYF,TRBV19,TRBJ2-5
CASSDARPPGNTIYF,TRBV2,TRBJ1-3
CASSQVTGAPYEQYF,TRBV4-2,TRBJ2-7
CASSPLSGDAETQYF,TRBV18,TRBJ2-5
CASSSSLTAQETQYF,TRBV7-8,TRBJ2-5
CAWSGQGLNTGELFF,TRBV30,TRBJ2-2